The 8 T cell receptor beta chains in this list originate from one sample, sequenced in a study of T cell responses to AZD1222 COVID-19 vaccine (dated by TCRdb to 2020 to 2022). Library creation used the immunoSEQ multiplex PCR assay. TCRdb obtained this table from immuneACCESS and retained in-frame rearrangements with V and J assigned. These tables miss some clones; where compared with another copy, unresolved V genes account for less than half of the shortfall, and the remainder is unexplained. Present in this sample are over 85,000 clones, roughly 92% of which were seen just once. Jointly, the top ten make up roughly 2.5% of the sample. This specimen's time point label, per the study, means: about 28 days (+/-7) after the second vaccine dose. The sample in question was peripheral blood, obtained 28 days after the second AZD1222 dose. The receptors were sampled from an adult who received the AZD1222 COVID-19 vaccine.

This rearrangement joins TRBV7-2 to TRBJ2-7; the match to TRBD1 covers 7 bases. The CDR3 has 14 residues. From germline, CDR1 is SGHTA and CDR2 FQGNSA. V dropped 5 bases and J dropped 2; count of bases not matched to a gene: 6. The CDR3 reads CASSPRQGAYEQYF. In DNA, the CDR3 is TGTGCCAGCAGCCCTCGACAGGGAGCCTACGAGCAGTACTTC.

The J gene is TRBJ1-2, the V gene TRBV19; D remains ambiguous. The CDR3 contains 13 residues. The V gene lost 10 bases and the J gene lost 0 bases, with 12 bases spanning the gap. CDR1 is LNHDA and CDR2 is SQIVND in the germline V gene (reference sequence). CDR3 nucleotides: TGTGCCACCTCTTTAGGAGCTAACTATGGCTACACCTTC. Amino acid sequence: CATSLGANYGYTF. Full variable domain (remainder filled in from reference TRBV19 and TRBJ1-2): DGGITQSPKYLFRKEGQNVTLSCEQNLNHDAMYWYRQDPGQGLRLIYYSQIVNDFQKGDIAEGYSVSREKKESFPLTVTSAQKNPTAFYLCATSLGANYGYTFGSGTRLTVV.

The chain joins TRBV4-1 to TRBJ1-2; D gene unclear. The CDR3 sequence is 15 residues long. Germline V CDR1 and CDR2: MGHRA, YSYEKL. V was clipped by 0 bases and J by 2 bases, with 10 bases between them. The CDR3 sequence is CASSQDLSGNYGYTF. For the CDR3, the DNA is TGCGCCAGCAGCCAAGATTTGTCGGGAAACTATGGCTACACCTTC.

For this clone: The germline gene is not matched at one end of the junction; a read error may be the cause. The chain employs TRBV7-9 and TRBJ2-3, with a weak D call TRBD1 (6 bases). This CDR3 is 12 amino acids long. Germline CDR1 and CDR2: SEHNR and FQNEAQ (reference sequence). The CDR3 reads CASSLPRDTQNF. For the CDR3, the DNA is TGTGCCAGCAGCTTGCCCCGGGACACTCAGAATTTT.

In DNA form, the CDR3 reads TGTGCCAGCAGCGCCGGGGTCCTCCCCCAAGAGACCCAGTACTTC. It encodes CASSAGVLPQETQYF. V and J are TRBV9 and TRBJ2-5; tentative D call: TRBD2 (5 bases). The germline V gene encodes CDR1 SGDLS and CDR2 YYNGEE. V was trimmed by 3 bases and J by 1 base, leaving 13 bases between them. CDR3 length: 15 amino acids.

This clone was counted a few times. This rearrangement joins TRBV7-2 to TRBJ1-2; no clear D gene. Looked up from germline, CDR1 is SGHTA and CDR2 is FQGNSA. The CDR3 runs 12 residues. Trimming shortened V by 2 bases and J by 8 bases, and 9 bases separated the two germline ends. CDR3 DNA: TGTGCCAGCAGCTTAAGCCTTCTGGGCTACACCTTC. The encoded protein is CASSLSLLGYTF.

The V and J genes are TRBV28 and TRBJ1-1, with D tentatively TRBD1 (6 bases). This CDR3 has 18 residues. V shed 7 bases and J shed 3 bases, with 27 bases lying between them. CDR1 and CDR2 (germline): MDHEN, SYDVKM. The CDR3 DNA reads TGTGCCAGCACTCCGACGGCAGGGGCGGTTAGCTGGGACACTGAAGCTTTCTTT. Protein product: CASTPTAGAVSWDTEAFF.

The gene calls are TRBV2 and TRBJ1-1; maybe TRBD1 (5 bases). This CDR3 has 13 residues. Trimming took 4 bases from V and 7 from J, leaving 13 bases between them. CDR1 SNHLY and CDR2 FYNNEI come from the germline V gene. The CDR3 protein is CASSGSLGGEAFF. CDR3 coding DNA: TGTGCCAGCAGTGGATCGCTGGGGGGTGAAGCTTTCTTT.